This T cell receptor beta chain was recorded in a study of spatial heterogeneity in lung cancer. Each CDR3 protein is one row after TCRdb ran MiXCR on the 5' RACE reads. The data show over 50,000 distinct CDR3 sequences, approximately 6% seen once. Time point denoted: sample taken at primary tumor resection. CDR1 is LGHDT, CDR2 YNNKEL, per germline (reference sequence). J was trimmed by 8 bases and V by 2 bases; bases with no gene match: 5. This CDR3 is built from 14 residues. Many counts were recorded for this clonotype. The chain recombines TRBV3-1 with TRBJ2-2; 7 bases line up with TRBD1. The origin of this receptor is a female donor with early-stage non-small cell lung cancer. Source: PBMCs, taken at surgery. CDR3 DNA: TGTGCCAGCAGCCAATTGACAGGGAAGGGGGAGCTGTTTTTT. Protein sequence: CASSQLTGKGELFF. The whole variable domain, filled in from reference TRBV3-1 and TRBJ2-2, reads DTAVSQTPKYLVTQMGNDKSIKCEQNLGHDTMYWYKQDSKKFLKIMFSYNNKELIINETVPNRFSPKSPDKAHLNLHINSLELGDSAVYFCASSQLTGKGELFFGEGSRLTVL.